The rows below give T cell receptor beta chains drawn from one sample of a study of cytomegalovirus exposure and HLA in healthy donors. Sequencing was performed with immunoSEQ multiplex PCR; in TCRdb, only in-frame clones are kept and a portion is missing. The profile shows 150,000 to 200,000 clones, approximately 71% of them singletons. Specimen: PBMCs. The origin of the receptors is a male donor in good health and CMV-seronegative. Both conserved end residues are part of each CDR3. Each record gives: CDR3 length, clone size, V gene, J gene, D gene, CDR3 protein, CDR3 DNA. A D gene is named only where the DNA matches it firmly. Rows give clone size only sometimes, using once, few, many, or a class for an expanded clone.

length: 13
size: NA
V: TRBV28
J: TRBJ1-2
D: TRBD1
CDR3: CASSSGTGNGYTF
DNA: TGTGCCAGCAGTTCCGGGACAGGGAATGGCTACACCTTC

length: 11
size: few
V: TRBV6-1
J: TRBJ1-1
D: NA
CDR3: CASSPWTDAFF
DNA: TGTGCCAGCTCTCCGTGGACAGATGCTTTCTTT

length: 16
size: NA
V: TRBV5-1
J: TRBJ1-3
D: TRBD1
CDR3: CASSLIEQGAGNTIYF
DNA: TGCGCCAGCAGCTTGATCGAACAGGGGGCAGGAAACACCATATATTTT

length: 17
size: NA
V: TRBV19
J: TRBJ1-1
D: NA
CDR3: CASSIRGGWAMNTEAFF
DNA: TGTGCCAGTAGTATCCGGGGAGGGTGGGCCATGAACACTGAAGCTTTCTTT

length: 15
size: NA
V: TRBV28
J: TRBJ1-4
D: TRBD1
CDR3: CASSSVGTANEKLFF
DNA: TGTGCCAGCAGTTCAGTCGGGACAGCTAATGAAAAACTGTTTTTT

length: 13
size: NA
V: TRBV5-6
J: TRBJ2-5
D: NA
CDR3: CASSLAQQETQYF
DNA: TGTGCCAGCAGCTTGGCCCAGCAAGAGACCCAGTACTTC

length: 13
size: NA
V: TRBV19
J: TRBJ2-7
D: NA
CDR3: CASSAGGLYEQYF
DNA: TGTGCCAGTAGCGCAGGGGGACTCTACGAGCAGTACTTC

length: 16
size: NA
V: TRBV2
J: TRBJ2-2
D: TRBD1
CDR3: CASGSWTGGATGELFF
DNA: TGTGCCAGCGGGAGTTGGACAGGGGGCGCGACCGGGGAGCTGTTTTTT

length: 12
size: few
V: TRBV7-9
J: TRBJ2-1
D: TRBD1
CDR3: CASSLQGGEQFF
DNA: TGTGCCAGCAGCTTACAAGGGGGCGAGCAGTTCTTC

length: 16
size: NA
V: TRBV28
J: TRBJ2-3
D: TRBD2
CDR3: CASSSPRGDSTDTQYF
DNA: TGTGCCAGCAGTTCACCCCGGGGGGATAGCACAGATACGCAGTATTTT

length: 15
size: NA
V: TRBV7-8
J: TRBJ2-1
D: NA
CDR3: CATVDRGGAYNEQFF
DNA: TGTGCCACGGTAGATAGGGGGGGAGCCTACAATGAGCAGTTCTTC

length: 14
size: NA
V: TRBV6-1
J: TRBJ1-4
D: NA
CDR3: CASSEMVGGEKLFF
DNA: TGTGCCAGCAGTGAAATGGTCGGAGGTGAAAAACTGTTTTTT

length: 13
size: NA
V: TRBV5-6
J: TRBJ2-6
D: NA
CDR3: CASETTGANVLTF
DNA: TGTGCCAGCGAAACAACTGGGGCCAACGTCCTGACTTTC

length: 16
size: NA
V: TRBV2
J: TRBJ1-2
D: TRBD1
CDR3: CASSLGQGSTGLGYTF
DNA: TGTGCCAGCAGTTTGGGACAGGGAAGTACGGGTCTTGGCTACACCTTC

length: 11
size: NA
V: TRBV29-1
J: TRBJ2-7
D: NA
CDR3: CSAGDSYEQYF
DNA: TGCAGCGCCGGAGACAGCTACGAGCAGTACTTC

length: 15
size: once
V: TRBV5-1
J: TRBJ1-4
D: NA
CDR3: CASSFSRELGEKLFF
DNA: TGCGCCAGCAGCTTTAGCCGGGAACTGGGAGAAAAACTGTTTTTT

length: 13
size: once
V: TRBV29-1
J: TRBJ1-2
D: TRBD1
CDR3: CSGYDRGQGGYTF
DNA: TGCAGCGGCTACGACAGGGGGCAGGGTGGCTACACCTTC

length: 15
size: NA
V: TRBV6-1
J: TRBJ1-5
D: NA
CDR3: CASSVGGIVNQPQHF
DNA: TGTGCCAGCAGTGTCGGCGGTATCGTCAATCAGCCCCAGCATTTT

length: 13
size: NA
V: TRBV19
J: TRBJ1-2
D: NA
CDR3: CASSIFGQDGYTF
DNA: TGTGCCAGTAGTATTTTCGGACAAGATGGCTACACCTTC

length: 15
size: NA
V: TRBV6-5
J: TRBJ2-1
D: TRBD2
CDR3: CASSVSGALEGQQFF
DNA: TGTGCCAGCAGTGTCAGCGGGGCCCTCGAGGGTCAGCAGTTCTTC

length: 13
size: NA
V: TRBV28
J: TRBJ1-1
D: TRBD1
CDR3: CASRRQGQTEAFF
DNA: TGTGCCAGCAGGAGACAGGGACAAACTGAAGCTTTCTTT

length: 15
size: NA
V: TRBV7-8
J: TRBJ2-3
D: NA
CDR3: CASSLADSRTDTQYF
DNA: TGTGCCAGCAGCTTAGCTGACAGCCGCACAGATACGCAGTATTTT

length: 15
size: NA
V: TRBV18
J: TRBJ1-4
D: TRBD1
CDR3: CASSSSGTANEKLFF
DNA: TGTGCCAGCTCATCATCCGGGACAGCTAATGAAAAACTGTTTTTT

length: 11
size: NA
V: TRBV19
J: TRBJ1-2
D: NA
CDR3: CASSTSGGYTF
DNA: TGTGCCAGTAGTACTTCGGGTGGCTACACCTTC

length: 13
size: once
V: TRBV2
J: TRBJ2-7
D: NA
CDR3: CASRPDGTYEQYF
DNA: TGTGCCAGCAGGCCAGACGGGACCTACGAGCAGTACTTC

length: 14
size: NA
V: TRBV11-3
J: TRBJ2-1
D: TRBD2
CDR3: CASSLGLAGNEQFF
DNA: TGTGCCAGCAGCTTAGGACTAGCGGGTAATGAGCAGTTCTTC

length: 19
size: NA
V: TRBV4-2
J: TRBJ2-3
D: TRBD2
CDR3: CASSQILGLAGGARDTQYF
DNA: TGTGCCAGCAGCCAGATACTGGGACTAGCGGGGGGGGCGAGGGATACGCAGTATTTT